The 21 T cell receptor beta chains listed next were all sequenced from one sample in a study of yellow fever vaccine responses in identical twins. In TCRdb, the RT-PCR reads were re-called with MiXCR into one record per CDR3 protein. The sample carries roughly 17,000 distinct CDR3 sequences, less than 75% recorded once. The sequencing used T cells from blood (PBMCs), unsorted or a sorted subset (not recorded which), collected before or after yellow fever vaccination (not recorded which). These receptors came from a woman between 18 and 29 years old who received the yellow fever vaccine.

The gene calls are TRBV5-5 and TRBJ2-1; 7 bases are shared with TRBD1. Germline V gives CDR1 SGHKS, CDR2 YYEKEE (reference sequence). J gave up 4 bases and V 4 bases, and 5 bases lay outside the gene matches. This CDR3 is 14 amino acids long. The CDR3 DNA sequence: TGTGCCAGCAGCCTGGGACAGCTTTACAATGAGCAGTTCTTC. Protein product: CASSLGQLYNEQFF. The variable domain in full, completed from reference TRBV5-5 and TRBJ2-1, reads DAGVTQSPTHLIKTRGQQVTLRCSPISGHKSVSWYQQVLGQGPQFIFQYYEKEERGRGNFPDRFSARQFPNYSSELNVNALLLGDSALYLCASSLGQLYNEQFFGPGTRLTVL.

V is TRBV15 and J is TRBJ1-1; tentatively, D is TRBD1 (6 bases). The CDR3 covers 14 residues. CDR1 is LNHNV and CDR2 is YYDKDF in the germline V gene (reference sequence). Trimming took 4 bases from V and 4 from J, leaving 13 bases between them. The CDR3 DNA is TGTGCCACCAGCAAGGAGGGGGGGGGCACTGAAGCTTTCTTT. Encoded protein: CATSKEGGGTEAFF.

This clonotype was observed a few times. The chain uses TRBV20-1 and TRBJ2-7, with D perhaps TRBD2 (5 bases). The germline gives CDR1 DFQATT, CDR2 SNEGSKA (reference sequence). V dropped 4 bases and J dropped 5 bases, with 9 bases sitting between them. The CDR3 has 11 amino acids. For the CDR3, the DNA is TGCAGTGCTACCCGGCGGGACGAGCAGTACTTC. Translation: CSATRRDEQYF.

J is TRBJ2-5 and V is TRBV6-2 or TRBV6-3; D might be TRBD1 (6 bases). This CDR3 spans 17 amino acids. Trimming stripped 0 bases from V and 2 bases from J, with 16 bases between. Germline V gene sequence: CDR1 MNHEY, CDR2 SVGEGT. CDR3: CASSYSRFGGGQETQYF. Here the CDR3 DNA reads TGTGCCAGCAGTTACTCGAGATTTGGGGGCGGACAAGAGACCCAGTACTTC.

V and J are TRBV6-2 or TRBV6-3 and TRBJ2-6; 7 bases map to TRBD1. Germline-derived CDR1 and CDR2 are MNHEY and SVGEGT. V was clipped by 3 bases and J by 4 bases; unmatched bases: 6. The CDR3 spans 16 residues. CDR3 nucleotide sequence: TGTGCCAGCAGTTATCAGGGGGTGTTCGGGGCCAACGTCCTGACTTTC. It yields the protein CASSYQGVFGANVLTF.

The chain is built from TRBV5-6 and TRBJ2-7; D may be TRBD2 (6 bases). CDR3 length: 13 amino acids. Germline-derived CDR1 and CDR2 are SGHDT and YYEEEE. Deletions cut 1 base from V and 3 bases from J, with 8 bases between. CDR3 protein: CASSLQGLYEQYV. The DNA for the CDR3 is TGTGCCAGCAGCTTGCAGGGACTCTACGAGCAGTACGTC.

This chain links TRBV20-1 with TRBJ2-1, with 7 bases that match TRBD2. The J segment lost 0 bases and the V segment lost 3 bases, leaving 8 bases of the junction unmatched. Germline CDR1 reads DFQATT; CDR2 reads SNEGSKA (reference sequence). The CDR3 is 16 residues long. This chain's CDR3 is CSASSPLAASYNEQFF. The DNA for the CDR3 is TGCAGTGCTAGTTCCCCTCTAGCGGCCTCCTACAATGAGCAGTTCTTC.

This rearrangement joins TRBV19 to TRBJ1-1; 10 bases fit TRBD1. Trimming at V came to 7 bases and at J to 0 bases, leaving 8 bases not matched to a gene. The CDR3 runs to 16 residues. Germline CDR1 LNHDA, CDR2 SQIVND (reference sequence). The CDR3 reads CASTTGGDPLNTEAFF. The CDR3 DNA is TGTGCCAGTACGACAGGGGGCGACCCATTGAACACTGAAGCTTTCTTT.

This sequence joins TRBV5-1 and TRBJ2-1, with a possible D match to TRBD2 (6 bases). The V and J ends lost 1 base and 7 bases respectively, with 15 bases between them. The CDR3 sequence is 15 residues long. CDR1 SGHRS and CDR2 YFSETQ come from the germline V gene. CDR3 coding DNA: TGCGCCAGCAGCTTGTGGGAGGCCGGAGTTAATGAGCAGTTCTTC. As protein: CASSLWEAGVNEQFF. The full variable domain, rest sourced from reference TRBV5-1 and TRBJ2-1, is KAGVTQTPRYLIKTRGQQVTLSCSPISGHRSVSWYQQTPGQGLQFLFEYFSETQRNKGNFPGRFSGRQFSNSRSEMNVSTLELGDSALYLCASSLWEAGVNEQFFGPGTRLTVL.

This clonotype was observed a few times. The chain employs TRBV29-1 and TRBJ2-1; the match to TRBD1 covers 7 bases. CDR1 SQVTM and CDR2 ANQGSEA come from the germline V gene. There are 13 residues in the CDR3. The V and J ends lost 4 bases and 8 bases, in that order; junction bases with no gene match: 8. The CDR3 coding sequence is TGCAGCGTTGTAGGGGGCCGTCACGATGAGCAGTTCTTC. Amino acid sequence: CSVVGGRHDEQFF.

The chain joins TRBV2 to TRBJ2-6; D unresolved. Germline CDR1 is SNHLY and CDR2 is FYNNEI. The CDR3 loop spans 15 amino acids. Trimming removed 3 bases at V and 4 bases at J, with 10 bases between. The CDR3 DNA reads TGTGCCAGCAGTGAGGGGTCCCCCGGGGCCAACGTCCTGACTTTC. It specifies CASSEGSPGANVLTF.

This chain connects TRBV7-6 to TRBJ2-7; the D gene could be TRBD1 or TRBD2 (5 bases each). This CDR3 has 12 amino acids. Germline assignment: CDR1 SGHVS and CDR2 FNYEAQ. V was cut by 3 bases and J by 4 bases, with 7 bases left in between. The CDR3 is CASSFWGYEQYF. CDR3 DNA: TGTGCCAGCAGCTTCTGGGGGTACGAGCAGTACTTC.

This clonotype appeared a single time. V is TRBV29-1 and J is TRBJ2-2, with 10 bases lining up with TRBD1. The V segment lost 6 bases and the J segment 4 bases; nucleotides outside the gene matches: 2. The CDR3 is 13 residues long. The germline V gene has CDR1 SQVTM and CDR2 ANQGSEA. This CDR3 reads CSVDRGRTGELFF. CDR3 nucleotide sequence: TGCAGCGTAGACAGGGGGCGCACCGGGGAGCTGTTTTTT.

This clonotype was picked up a small number of times. The gene calls are TRBV5-4 and TRBJ2-1; D gene uncertain. V dropped 0 bases and J dropped 6 bases, with 10 bases sitting between them. CDR1 and CDR2 from the germline V gene are SGHNT and YYREEE (reference sequence). The CDR3 has 14 residues. DNA of the CDR3: TGTGCCAGCAGCTTGGTAGTGTCTACCAATGAGCAGTTCTTC. Translated: CASSLVVSTNEQFF.

The gene calls are TRBV7-7 and TRBJ2-7; D is unclear. The CDR3 length is 13 residues. CDR1 is SSHAT and CDR2 is FNYEAQ in the germline V gene (reference sequence). Trimming removed 2 bases from V and 1 base from J, with 6 bases in between. CDR3 in DNA: TGTGCCAGCAGCTTAACTCCTTCCTACGAGCAGTACTTC. As protein: CASSLTPSYEQYF. Full variable domain (rest looked up from reference TRBV7-7 and TRBJ2-7): GAGVSQSPRYKVTKRGQDVTLRCDPISSHATLYWYQQALGQGPEFLTYFNYEAQPDKSGLPSDRFSAERPEGSISTLTIQRTEQRDSAMYRCASSLTPSYEQYFGPGTRLTVT.

This clonotype was observed a handful of times. The chain joins TRBV20-1 to TRBJ2-3; no clear D. V was cut by 6 bases and J by 2 bases, with 12 bases left in between. The CDR3 sequence is 13 residues long. Germline CDR1 is DFQATT and CDR2 is SNEGSKA (reference sequence). The CDR3 region has the DNA TGCAGTGCCGGTAGGGAATACACAGATACGCAGTATTTT. Amino acids: CSAGREYTDTQYF.

This clonotype has just one count. V gene TRBV25-1 combines with J gene TRBJ2-7; unclear D gene. Trimming left V 7 bases short and J 3 bases short, with 10 bases between. The CDR3 length is 12 residues. Germline lookup yields CDR1 MGHDK and CDR2 SYGVNS. CDR3 DNA sequence: TGTGCCAGCACCGAAGGTCTCTACGAGCAGTACTTC. This sequence encodes CASTEGLYEQYF.

The gene calls are TRBV7-3 and TRBJ1-6, with no clear D. Germline V gene data show CDR1 as SGHTA and CDR2 as FQGTGA. This CDR3 has 13 residues. The V and J ends lost 0 bases and 10 bases respectively, with 7 bases between them. The CDR3 loop reads CASSLTNESPLHF. Here the CDR3 DNA reads TGTGCCAGCAGCTTAACCAATGAGTCACCCCTCCACTTT.

The rearrangement uses TRBV10-3 and TRBJ2-7, with TRBD2 as a possible D gene (6 bases). Germline loops: CDR1 ENHRY, CDR2 SYGVKD. Trimming pared 10 bases from V and 0 bases from J, leaving 13 bases between. CDR3 length: 13 amino acids. Written as DNA, the CDR3 is TGTGCCACCATTGGGGGGAACTCCTACGAGCAGTACTTC. Translated: CATIGGNSYEQYF.

The chain recombines TRBV5-1 with TRBJ2-2; 7 nucleotides agree with TRBD2. V lost 1 base to trimming and J lost 4 bases; unmatched junction nucleotides: 7. The germline V gene encodes CDR1 SGHRS and CDR2 YFSETQ. There are 16 residues in the CDR3. The CDR3 coding sequence is TGCGCCAGCAGCTTGACAGGACTAGTAGGCACCGGGGAGCTGTTTTTT. Protein: CASSLTGLVGTGELFF.

This chain uses TRBV5-5 with TRBJ1-1; possible D gene TRBD1, 6 bases. Germline CDR1 SGHKS, CDR2 YYEKEE (reference sequence). Trimming pared 5 bases from V and 6 bases from J, leaving 23 bases between. The CDR3 totals 16 residues. The CDR3, as DNA: TGTGCCAGCAGTTCGACCTCCGGGACAAATTCCGCTGAAGCTTTCTTT. It encodes CASSSTSGTNSAEAFF.